In its sample, the clone carrying this TCR beta chain was seen a few times. This record comes from a study of T-cell memory formation after mild COVID-19. TCRdb re-derived calls from the 5' RACE reads in MiXCR, one entry per CDR3 protein. The table has 250,000 to 350,000 distinct CDR3 sequences, 15% to 20% seen once. The receptor comes from a man aged 18 to 29 who had mild COVID-19 (a few samples of this study predate the infection). Cell type and time point are not known. Material for sequencing was PBMCs or a T cell subset sorted from them (not recorded which).

The CDR3: CSARSPSGGGGELFF. The CDR3 DNA reads TGCAGTGCTAGATCCCCTAGCGGGGGCGGCGGGGAGCTGTTTTTT. The chain joins TRBV20-1 to TRBJ2-2, with TRBD2 identical over 10 bases. Germline assignment: CDR1 DFQATT and CDR2 SNEGSKA (reference sequence). V shed 2 bases, J shed 7 bases, and the junction held 7 bases outside the gene matches. This CDR3 spans 15 amino acids.